The 21 T cell receptor beta chains reported below all come from one sample, sequenced in a study of shared clonotypes between healthy human individuals. Some clones are missing from TCRdb's copy, which holds only in-frame ones; the method was immunoSEQ multiplex PCR. Among around 550,000 clones, roughly 95% were seen once, and the ten largest hold over 0.095%. Naive-designated CD8 cells lacked CD45RO, were positively enriched for CCR7, and omitted terminally differentiated effector memory CD45RA+ cells. Material: naive CD8+ T cells sorted from blood. These receptors came from a woman in her 30s in good health.

The genes are TRBV27 and TRBJ2-7, with 7 bases fitting TRBD1. The junction had 12 bases not matched to a gene; V was cut back by 4 bases and J by 6 bases. This CDR3 is built from 15 residues. From germline, CDR1 is MNHEY and CDR2 SMNVEV (reference sequence). The CDR3 sequence: CASSSGDRDLREQYF. The CDR3 DNA follows: TGTGCCAGCAGTTCTGGTGACAGGGATTTACGCGAGCAGTACTTC.

In its sample, this clone was seen once. CDR3 coding DNA: TGTGCCAGCAGCTTACCTCAATACCGGGAGCCGAACAATGAGCAGTTCTTC. This codes for CASSLPQYREPNNEQFF. The rearrangement links TRBV28 to TRBJ2-1; D may be TRBD2 (6 bases). Germline-derived CDR1 and CDR2 are MDHEN and SYDVKM. The V gene lost 6 bases and the J gene lost 5 bases, with 23 bases spanning the gap. The CDR3 length is 17 residues.

The chain combines TRBV7-4 with TRBJ1-5; 9 bases are shared with TRBD1. Germline CDR1 and CDR2: SGHVT and SQSDAQ. J gave up 4 bases and V 3 bases, and 1 base lay outside the gene matches. CDR3 length equals 14 residues. The CDR3 sequence: CASSFGQGNQPQHF. The CDR3 DNA is TGTGCCAGCAGCTTCGGACAGGGGAATCAGCCCCAGCATTTT.

The V and J genes are TRBV4-2 and TRBJ2-7; a possible D gene is TRBD2 (5 bases). Germline CDR1 LGHNA, CDR2 YNFKEQ. There are 14 residues in the CDR3. V lost 5 bases, J lost 0 bases, and 11 bases lay in between. The CDR3 nucleotides read TGTGCCAGCAGCTACTCCGGGGACTCCTACGAGCAGTACTTC. It specifies CASSYSGDSYEQYF.

The rearrangement links TRBV27 to TRBJ2-1; D may correspond to TRBD1 or TRBD2 (6 bases each). The CDR3 is 17 amino acids. CDR1 is MNHEY, CDR2 SMNVEV, per germline (reference sequence). V shed 1 base and J shed 8 bases, with 21 bases lying between them. CDR3 bases: TGTGCCAGCAGTTTATGGTCACCCGGGGGCGAGGGCGATGAGCAGTTCTTC. It translates to CASSLWSPGGEGDEQFF.

The V gene is TRBV11-2, the J gene TRBJ2-1; D is ambiguous. The ends were cut back, 1 base at V and 4 bases at J, with 2 bases in the middle. The CDR3 totals 12 residues. The germline V gene encodes CDR1 SGHAT and CDR2 FQNNGV. The CDR3 region is CASSLVYNEQFF. In nucleotides, the CDR3 is TGTGCCAGCAGCTTAGTATACAATGAGCAGTTCTTC.

The chain combines TRBV10-1 with TRBJ2-5; 8 nucleotides align to TRBD2. The J call may be in error: the DNA end matches TRBJ2-7 better. The CDR3 covers 13 residues. From germline, CDR1 is WNHNN and CDR2 SYGVQD (reference sequence). For the CDR3, the DNA is TGCGCCAGCAGCTCCCGGACTAGCTTCGAGCAGTACTTC. Protein: CASSSRTSFEQYF.

Concerning this clone: The sample contains more than one DNA sequence encoding this CDR3. This chain connects TRBV4-1 to TRBJ2-7; 8 bases match TRBD1. V dropped 1 base and J dropped 4; count of bases not matched to a gene: 6. The CDR3 loop spans 15 amino acids. Germline loops: CDR1 MGHRA, CDR2 YSYEKL. The CDR3: CASSQGTGLTYEQYF. CDR3 DNA: TGCGCCAGCAGCCAAGGGACAGGGCTAACTTACGAGCAGTACTTC.

The CDR3 DNA sequence: TGTGCCAGCAGCTTCCGGACAGGGACTAATGAAAAACTGTTTTTT. Its protein product is CASSFRTGTNEKLFF. The rearrangement uses TRBV7-8 and TRBJ1-4, with 8 nucleotides matching TRBD1. Looked up from germline, CDR1 is SGHVS and CDR2 is FQNEAQ. After removal of 3 bases from V and 2 bases from J, the junction contained 2 bases not matched to a gene. This CDR3 is 15 amino acids long.

The gene calls are TRBV27 and TRBJ1-2; 8 bases map to TRBD1. The V gene's germline CDR1 is MNHEY and CDR2 SMNVEV (reference sequence). With V trimmed by 4 bases and J by 8 bases, 9 bases remained unmatched. This CDR3 contains 14 residues. The CDR3 sequence: CASSSQGAMGGYTF. The CDR3 DNA reads as TGTGCCAGCAGTTCCCAGGGGGCAATGGGCGGCTACACCTTC.

The genes are TRBV27 and TRBJ2-7, with TRBD1 identical over 8 bases. Germline CDR1 reads MNHEY; CDR2 reads SMNVEV (reference sequence). Germline trimming cut 6 bases from V and 6 bases from J; bases unmatched to any gene: 13. CDR3 size: 15 residues. CDR3 DNA sequence: TGTGCCAGCAGCGACGGGACAGGCCCCCGGGGCGAGCAGTACTTC. Translation: CASSDGTGPRGEQYF.

This chain joins TRBV5-1 and TRBJ2-7; no definite D call. This CDR3 has 15 amino acids. Germline CDR1 SGHRS, CDR2 YFSETQ. Between the trimmed V and J ends, which lost 4 bases and 0 bases, there was a span of 14 bases. The chain's CDR3 is CASSPGGGVSYEQYF. The CDR3 region has the DNA TGCGCCAGCAGCCCTGGTGGCGGAGTCTCCTACGAGCAGTACTTC. Full variable domain (remainder filled in from reference TRBV5-1 and TRBJ2-7): KAGVTQTPRYLIKTRGQQVTLSCSPISGHRSVSWYQQTPGQGLQFLFEYFSETQRNKGNFPGRFSGRQFSNSRSEMNVSTLELGDSALYLCASSPGGGVSYEQYFGPGTRLTVT.

The V gene is TRBV28, the J gene TRBJ1-1; D gene uncertain. The germline V gene encodes CDR1 MDHEN and CDR2 SYDVKM. The CDR3 spans 15 residues. Between the trimmed V and J ends, which lost 2 bases and 0 bases, there was a span of 10 bases. CDR3 region: CASSLQVVMNTEAFF. DNA of the CDR3: TGTGCCAGCAGTTTACAGGTGGTCATGAACACTGAAGCTTTCTTT.

This sequence joins TRBV27 and TRBJ2-3; TRBD2 agrees at 7 bases. The CDR3 totals 16 residues. Germline V gene sequence: CDR1 MNHEY, CDR2 SMNVEV (reference sequence). After removal of 4 bases from V and 5 bases from J, the junction contained 12 bases not matched to a gene. CDR3 DNA sequence: TGTGCCAGCAGTTCGGAACTCTGGACTAGGGAAGATACGCAGTATTTT. Protein sequence: CASSSELWTREDTQYF.

The chain is built from TRBV29-1 and TRBJ2-1; 7 bases are shared with TRBD1. The CDR3 contains 12 residues. CDR1 SQVTM and CDR2 ANQGSEA come from the germline V gene. V was clipped by 6 bases and J by 6 bases; unmatched bases: 5. CDR3 coding DNA: TGCAGCGTAGTAACAGGGGCCAATGAGCAGTTCTTC. It codes for CSVVTGANEQFF.

The chain employs TRBV15 and TRBJ1-1, with D maybe TRBD1 (6 bases). V was shortened by 3 bases and J by 8 bases, with 19 bases between the two germline ends. Germline V gives CDR1 LNHNV, CDR2 YYDKDF (reference sequence). The CDR3 runs 15 residues. The CDR3 nucleotides read TGTGCCACCAGCAGTCAGCCGGGAGCCCAGGGGGAAGCTTTCTTT. Translating gives CATSSQPGAQGEAFF. The variable domain in full, completed from reference TRBV15 and TRBJ1-1, reads DAMVIQNPRYQVTQFGKPVTLSCSQTLNHNVMYWYQQKSSQAPKLLFHYYDKDFNNEADTPDNFQSRRPNTSFCFLDIRSPGLGDTAMYLCATSSQPGAQGEAFFGQGTRLTVV.

J is TRBJ2-2 and V is TRBV7-9, with D uncertain. CDR3 length: 13 amino acids. The germline gives CDR1 SEHNR, CDR2 FQNEAQ (reference sequence). The ends were cut back, 7 bases at V and 5 bases at J, with 11 bases in the middle. The DNA of the CDR3 is TGTGCCAGCATCTCAGAAGGGACCGGGGAGCTGTTTTTT. It specifies CASISEGTGELFF.

The chain joins TRBV7-9 to TRBJ2-7; TRBD2 matches 15 bases. The CDR3 totals 15 residues. Germline V lookup: CDR1 SEHNR, CDR2 FQNEAQ (reference sequence). V gave up 5 bases and J gave up 5 bases; unmatched junction bases: 4. This chain's CDR3 is CASSPRTSGRDEQYF. The CDR3 nucleotides read TGTGCCAGCAGCCCCCGGACTAGCGGGAGGGACGAGCAGTACTTC.

This clone was picked up one time. The rearrangement links TRBV7-9 to TRBJ2-1; 10 bases align to TRBD2. CDR3 length: 17 amino acids. The trim removed 5 bases at V and 6 bases at J, leaving 13 bases unmatched. The germline V gene has CDR1 SEHNR and CDR2 FQNEAQ (reference sequence). CDR3 amino acids: CASSPPASGRLGNEQFF. The CDR3 nucleotides are TGTGCCAGCAGCCCCCCGGCTAGCGGGAGACTAGGCAATGAGCAGTTCTTC.

The chain employs TRBV5-4 and TRBJ2-7; 7 positions agree with TRBD2. The length of the CDR3 is 15 residues. V lost 5 bases, J lost 7 bases, and 15 bases stayed unmatched. Germline CDR1 and CDR2: SGHNT and YYREEE (reference sequence). The chain's CDR3 is CASRGGLAASLEQYF. The CDR3 nucleotides read TGTGCCAGCAGGGGAGGGCTAGCGGCCTCGTTGGAGCAGTACTTC.

This clone is a singleton in its sample. This sequence joins TRBV5-1 and TRBJ2-5, with D maybe TRBD1 (6 bases). The J call could be wrong; TRBJ2-7 is a better fit for the DNA end. From germline, CDR1 is SGHRS and CDR2 YFSETQ. The CDR3 spans 13 residues. The CDR3 DNA is TGCGCCAGCAGCTTACAGGGCTCCTACGAGCAGTACTTC. Translating gives CASSLQGSYEQYF.